This T cell receptor (beta chain) stems from a study of shared clonotypes between healthy human individuals (dated by TCRdb to the early 2020s). Study-level background: A few men and two women, aged 18 to 49 years, made up the cohort. For each donor, CD4 naive and CD4 memory were each given three plates, CD8 naive was given two plates, and CD8 memory was given one plate. Blood TCR repertoires of five healthy adults were deeply sequenced to estimate repertoire size and the extent of clonotype sharing between individuals. To increase sequencing depth and limit assay-specific biases, TCR repertoire library preparation and sequencing were carried out by different laboratories using diverse techniques. Per donor, leukapheresis produced somewhere between about 0.8 and 9 billion PBMCs.

TCR CDR3 regions were amplified from genomic DNA by multiplex PCR using the deep immunoSEQ assay. For each cell subset, the extracted genomic DNA was distributed evenly across all wells of several immunoSEQ 96-well plates, and each plate served as one replicate. For sorted subsets, each replicate PCR was loaded with approximately 0.2 ug genomic DNA, equivalent to some 27,000 T cell genomes. The purified libraries were quantified using a Qubit 3.0 fluorometer, sized with a Bioanalyzer 2100, and then quantified again using the KAPA Library Quantification kit. Each immunoSEQ 96-well plate was sequenced on its own single-read 150-cycle Illumina NextSeq 550 flow cell. On the study's bioinformatics: The immunoSEQ output contained only junctional sequences without quality scores, so filtering could not match that applied to full-length reads. Sequences were annotated with PyIR, a Python wrapper for IgBLAST v1.9, and V/J genes and CDR3 were assigned using IMGT germline references. Any read was removed if the V/J assignment was weak (E-value above 1e-6), the CDR3 was missing, or the read contained stop codons, out-of-frame junctions, or ambiguous translated residues. V3J clonotypes were defined as sequences sharing the same inferred V gene, J gene, and CDR3 amino acid sequence. The percentage overlap between two repertoires was calculated by dividing the number of shared unique clonotypes by the size of the smaller repertoire. Repertoire richness was assessed with RTK rarefaction, the Chao1 estimator, and Recon v2.1 estimates of unobserved clonotypes. Generation probabilities for all TCRbeta clonotypes obtained by the gDNA method from several donors were computed using OLGA. The table comes from immuneACCESS by way of TCRdb, which keeps in-frame sequences with V and J called. Part of the clones is missing from these tables; in studies checked, under half for an unresolved V gene and the rest for unknown reasons. That table is the source of V, J and clone size, and D and trimming were worked out from the DNA. A total of approximately 1,500,000 clones appear in this sample, approximately 96% of them only once. The ten largest clones represent about 1.2% of the sample.

As to this clone: Its binding antigen is unknown. Base qualities are not provided; no much larger clone lies one nucleotide away.

Taken from the germline V gene, the CDR1 and CDR2 loops are MGHDK and SYGVNS. The CDR3 spans 17 residues, from the cysteine through the phenylalanine. The read is trimmed to its CDR3 DNA, 51 bases read in frame from base 1. The V end gives up 2 bases and the J end 8 bases, leaving 14 bases in the junction not matched to a gene. Donors were healthy HIV-negative adults with no recently reported acute infections or vaccinations. Every donor was a Caucasian adult residing in Nashville, Tennessee, USA. CD4+ T cells were enriched by magnetic negative selection, after which naive cells were positively selected on CD45RA and the negative fraction was taken as the memory subset. After blood collection by leukapheresis, PBMCs were isolated using Ficoll-Histopaque density gradient centrifugation and then cryopreserved in the vapor phase of liquid nitrogen. Purity and quantity of every magnetically sorted T cell population were checked by analytical flow cytometry. Genomic DNA was isolated from each sorted fraction and quantified by UV absorbance on a Nanodrop 2000c.

The full study reports these points: Because the study included a small number of donors, the genetic and exposure-history diversity represented was limited. Sampling was restricted to blood, and TCR repertoires in tissues likely differ from the TCR repertoires found in blood. Pairwise subsampling led to the expectation that sequencing depth would affect the degree of clonotype sharing among donors. Across four donors, about 5.2% of naive CD4, over 3% of naive CD8, approximately 2.5% of memory CD4, and 0.3% to 0.45% of memory CD8 clonotypes were shared. Compared with non-shared clonotypes, clonotypes shared by all four sorted-subset donors had higher generation probabilities. Naive subsets generally had larger estimated clonotype richness than memory subsets did. Rarefaction of sorted-subset datasets indicated incomplete sequencing despite the large sequencing depth.

This chain joins TRBV25-1 to TRBJ2-1; 8 central nucleotides agree with TRBD2. This receptor was identified in a man younger than 40 in good health. The source material was naive CD4+ T cells sorted from blood. The sample's cell subset or site label is to be understood as: CD45RA+ positively selected. CDR3 reads: CASSEGASGYLRDEQFF. At the DNA level, the sequence is TGTGCCAGCAGTGAAGGGGCTAGCGGGTACCTGCGGGATGAGCAGTTCTTC.